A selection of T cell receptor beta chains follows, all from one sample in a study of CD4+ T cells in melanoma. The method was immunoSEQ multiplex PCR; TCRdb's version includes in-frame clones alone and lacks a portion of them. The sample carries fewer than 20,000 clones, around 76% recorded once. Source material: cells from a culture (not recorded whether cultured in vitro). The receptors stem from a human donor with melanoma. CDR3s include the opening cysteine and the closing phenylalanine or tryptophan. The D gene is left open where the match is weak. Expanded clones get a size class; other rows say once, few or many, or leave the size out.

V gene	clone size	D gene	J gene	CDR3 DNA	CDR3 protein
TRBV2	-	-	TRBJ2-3	TGTGCCAGCAGTGAAGCAGGGCCACCCGGGGATACGCAGTATTTT	CASSEAGPPGDTQYF
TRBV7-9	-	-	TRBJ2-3	TGTGCCAGCAGCTTAGCGGGGACGGGGAAAGATACGCAGTATTTT	CASSLAGTGKDTQYF
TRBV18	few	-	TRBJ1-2	TGTGCCAGCTCACCACTCGGAGGGGATGGCTACACCTTC	CASSPLGGDGYTF
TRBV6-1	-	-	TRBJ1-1	TGTGCCAGCAGAAAGCCGGGACTGATAGCTGAAGCTTTCTTT	CASRKPGLIAEAFF
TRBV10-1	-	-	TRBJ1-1	TGCGCCAGCCGCTGGCCCCGAGAAGCTTTCTTT	CASRWPREAFF
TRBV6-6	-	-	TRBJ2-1	TGTGCCAGCAGTAAACTAGCAGACAATGAGCAGTTCTTC	CASSKLADNEQFF
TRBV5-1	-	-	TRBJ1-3	TGCGCCAGCAGCACAGGTGGCTCTGGAAACACCATATATTTT	CASSTGGSGNTIYF
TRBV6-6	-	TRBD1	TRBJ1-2	TGTGCCAGCAGTTCTCCGACAGGGACAACTAACTATGGCTACACCTTC	CASSSPTGTTNYGYTF
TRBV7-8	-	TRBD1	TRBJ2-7	TGTGCCAGCAGCTTAGACAGGGGGAACGAGCAGTACTTC	CASSLDRGNEQYF
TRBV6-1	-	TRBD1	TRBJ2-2	TGTGCCAGCAGTGCCACAACAGCCCCGGGACAGGACACCGGGGAGCTGTTTTTT	CASSATTAPGQDTGELFF
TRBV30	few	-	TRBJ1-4	TGTGCCTGGAGTGGTGCGGAAAAACTGTTTTTT	CAWSGAEKLFF
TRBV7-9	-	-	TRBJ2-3	TGTGCCAGCAGCTTAGCCACAGATACGCAGTATTTT	CASSLATDTQYF
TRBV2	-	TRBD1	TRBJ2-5	TGTGCCAGCAACACACAGGGGATCCAAGAGACCCAGTACTTC	CASNTQGIQETQYF
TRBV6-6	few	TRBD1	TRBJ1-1	TGTGCCAGCACGCGACAGGGTTACACTGAAGCTTTCTTT	CASTRQGYTEAFF
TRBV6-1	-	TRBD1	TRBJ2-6	TGTGCCAGTGCAGGGGGCTCTACCGGGGCCAACGTCCTGACTTTC	CASAGGSTGANVLTF
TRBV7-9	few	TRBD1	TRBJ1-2	TGTGCCAGCAGCCAAGAGACAGGGGGCTCTAACTATGGCTACACCTTC	CASSQETGGSNYGYTF
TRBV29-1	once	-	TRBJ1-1	TGCAGCGTTGCGGACACTGAAGCTTTCTTT	CSVADTEAFF
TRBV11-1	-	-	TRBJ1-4	TGTGCCAGCAGCTTCGGGAATCCTATAACTAATGAAAAACTGTTTTTT	CASSFGNPITNEKLFF
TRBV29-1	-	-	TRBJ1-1	TGCAGCGTTTCCTCGAAGCAGTTATACACTGAAGCTTTCTTT	CSVSSKQLYTEAFF
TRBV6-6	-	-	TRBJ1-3	TGTGCCAGCAGTTATTTAGGAGCTGGAAACACCATATATTTT	CASSYLGAGNTIYF
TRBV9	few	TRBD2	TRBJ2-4	TGTGCCAGCAGCACGGGACTAGCGGGAAACATTCAGTACTTC	CASSTGLAGNIQYF
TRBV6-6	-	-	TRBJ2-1	TGTGCCAGCAGTTACTCGAAGGGGAATCACAATGAGCAGTTCTTC	CASSYSKGNHNEQFF